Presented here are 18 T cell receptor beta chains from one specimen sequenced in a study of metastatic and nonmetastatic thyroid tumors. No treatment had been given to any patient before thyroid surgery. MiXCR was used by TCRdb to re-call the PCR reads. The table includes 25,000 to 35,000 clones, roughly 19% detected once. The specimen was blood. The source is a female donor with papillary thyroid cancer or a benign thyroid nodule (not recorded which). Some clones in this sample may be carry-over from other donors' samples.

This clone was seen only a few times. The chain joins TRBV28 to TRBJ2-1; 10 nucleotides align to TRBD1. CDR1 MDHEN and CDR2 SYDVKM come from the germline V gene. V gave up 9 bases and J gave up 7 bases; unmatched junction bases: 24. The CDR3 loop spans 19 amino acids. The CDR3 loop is CASIPNRPLPGQGRNEQFF. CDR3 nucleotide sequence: TGTGCCAGTATTCCTAACAGACCCCTCCCGGGACAGGGGCGGAATGAGCAGTTCTTC.

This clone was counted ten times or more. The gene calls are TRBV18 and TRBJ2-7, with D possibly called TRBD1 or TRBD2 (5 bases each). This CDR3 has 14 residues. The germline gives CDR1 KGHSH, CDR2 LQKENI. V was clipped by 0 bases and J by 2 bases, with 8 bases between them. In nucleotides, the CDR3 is TGTGCCAGCTCACCACCCGGGGCCGCCTACGAGCAGTACTTC. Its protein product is CASSPPGAAYEQYF.

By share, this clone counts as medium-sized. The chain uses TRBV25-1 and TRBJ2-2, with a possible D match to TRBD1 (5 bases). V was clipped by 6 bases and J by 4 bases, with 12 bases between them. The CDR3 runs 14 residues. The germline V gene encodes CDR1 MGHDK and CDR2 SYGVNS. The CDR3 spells CASRTDSFTGELFF. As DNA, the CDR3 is TGTGCCAGCAGAACCGACAGCTTCACCGGGGAGCTGTTTTTT. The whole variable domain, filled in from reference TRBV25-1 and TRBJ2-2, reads EADIYQTPRYLVIGTGKKITLECSQTMGHDKMYWYQQDPGMELHLIHYSYGVNSTEKGDLSSESTVSRIRTEHFPLTLESARPSHTSQYLCASRTDSFTGELFFGEGSRLTVL.

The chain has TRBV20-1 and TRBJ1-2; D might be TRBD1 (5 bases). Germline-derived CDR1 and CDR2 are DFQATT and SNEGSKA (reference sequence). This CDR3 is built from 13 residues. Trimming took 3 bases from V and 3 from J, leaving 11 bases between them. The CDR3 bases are TGCAGTGCTAGTCCTGGGGGTGACTATGGCTACACCTTC. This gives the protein CSASPGGDYGYTF.

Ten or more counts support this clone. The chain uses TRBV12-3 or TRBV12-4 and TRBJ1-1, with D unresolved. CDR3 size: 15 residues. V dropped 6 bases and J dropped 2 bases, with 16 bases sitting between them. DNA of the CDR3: TGTGCCAGCAGGCCCGCTGCATCCGGCAACACTGAAGCTTTCTTT. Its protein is CASRPAASGNTEAFF.

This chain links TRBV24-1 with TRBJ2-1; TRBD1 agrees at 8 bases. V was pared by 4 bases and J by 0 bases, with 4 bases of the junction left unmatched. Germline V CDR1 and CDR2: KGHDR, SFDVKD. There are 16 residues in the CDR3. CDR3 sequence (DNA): TGTGCCACCAGTGACGCAACAGGGGGCTCCTACAATGAGCAGTTCTTC. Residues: CATSDATGGSYNEQFF.

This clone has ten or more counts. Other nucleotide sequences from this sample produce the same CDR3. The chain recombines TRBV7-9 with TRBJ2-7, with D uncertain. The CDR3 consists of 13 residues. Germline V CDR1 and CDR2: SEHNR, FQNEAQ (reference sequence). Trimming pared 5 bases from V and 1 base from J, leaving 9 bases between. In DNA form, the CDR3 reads TGTGCCAGCAGCCCGAGCGATTCCTACGAGCAGTACTTC. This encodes CASSPSDSYEQYF.

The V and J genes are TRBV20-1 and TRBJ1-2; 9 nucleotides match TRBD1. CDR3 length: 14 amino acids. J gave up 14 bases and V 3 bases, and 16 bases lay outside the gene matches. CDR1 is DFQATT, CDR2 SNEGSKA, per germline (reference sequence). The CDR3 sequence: CSASTDRGNYGSTF. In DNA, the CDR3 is TGCAGTGCTAGCACTGACAGGGGGAACTATGGCTCGACCTTC.

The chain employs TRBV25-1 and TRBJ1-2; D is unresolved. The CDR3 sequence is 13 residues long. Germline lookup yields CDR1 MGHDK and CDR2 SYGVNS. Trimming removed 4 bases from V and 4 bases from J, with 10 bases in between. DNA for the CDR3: TGTGCCAGCAGTGTTGGGGAGGTCTATGGCTACACCTTC. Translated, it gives CASSVGEVYGYTF.

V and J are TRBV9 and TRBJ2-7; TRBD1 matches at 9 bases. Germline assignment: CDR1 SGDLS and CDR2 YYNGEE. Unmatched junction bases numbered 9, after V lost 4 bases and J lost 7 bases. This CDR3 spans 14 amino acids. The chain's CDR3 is CASSPGTGLGEQYF. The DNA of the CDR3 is TGTGCCAGCAGCCCCGGGACAGGGCTCGGGGAGCAGTACTTC.

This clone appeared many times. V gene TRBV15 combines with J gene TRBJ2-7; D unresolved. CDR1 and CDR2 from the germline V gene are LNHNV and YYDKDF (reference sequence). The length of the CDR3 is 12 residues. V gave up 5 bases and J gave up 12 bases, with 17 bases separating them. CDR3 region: CATSAPRNRLYF. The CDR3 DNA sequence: TGTGCCACCAGCGCGCCCCGAAACAGACTGTACTTC.

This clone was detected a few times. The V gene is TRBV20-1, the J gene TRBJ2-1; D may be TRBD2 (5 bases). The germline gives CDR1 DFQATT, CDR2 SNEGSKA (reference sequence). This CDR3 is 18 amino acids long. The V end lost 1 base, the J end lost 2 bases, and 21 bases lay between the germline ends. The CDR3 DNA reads TGCAGTGCTAGAGTGTTGACGGCGGGCGGTTCCCCCTACAATGAGCAGTTCTTC. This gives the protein CSARVLTAGGSPYNEQFF.

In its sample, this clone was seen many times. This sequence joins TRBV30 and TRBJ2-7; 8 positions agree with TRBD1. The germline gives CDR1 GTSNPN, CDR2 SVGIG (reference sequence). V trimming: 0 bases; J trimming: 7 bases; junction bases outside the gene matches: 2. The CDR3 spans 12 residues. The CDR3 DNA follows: TGTGCCTGGAGTGTCAGGGGGCGTGAGCAGTACTTC. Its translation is CAWSVRGREQYF. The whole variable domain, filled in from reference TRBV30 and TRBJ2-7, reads SQTIHQWPATLVQPVGSPLSLECTVEGTSNPNLYWYRQAAGRGLQLLFYSVGIGQISSEVPQNLSASRPQDRQFILSSKKLLLSDSGFYLCAWSVRGREQYFGPGTRLTVT.

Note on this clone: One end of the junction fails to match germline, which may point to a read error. Here the CDR3 DNA reads TGTGCCAGCCGTTACGTCAGGGGGCTAGGGGAGCTGTTTTTT. It specifies CASRYVRGLGELFF. This chain joins TRBV6-9 and TRBJ2-2, with TRBD1 identical over 8 bases. Germline-derived CDR1 and CDR2 are MNHGY and SVAAGI. The CDR3 loop spans 14 amino acids.

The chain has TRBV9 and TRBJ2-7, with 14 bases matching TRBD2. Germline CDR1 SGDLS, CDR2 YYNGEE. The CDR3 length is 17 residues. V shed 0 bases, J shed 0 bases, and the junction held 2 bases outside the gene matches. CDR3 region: CASSVGTSGRSSYEQYF. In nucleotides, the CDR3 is TGTGCCAGCAGCGTAGGGACTAGCGGGAGGAGCTCCTACGAGCAGTACTTC.

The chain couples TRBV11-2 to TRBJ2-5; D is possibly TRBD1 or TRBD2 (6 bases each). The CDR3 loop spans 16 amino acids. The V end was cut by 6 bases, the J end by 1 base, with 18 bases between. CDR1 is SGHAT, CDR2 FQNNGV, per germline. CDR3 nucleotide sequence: TGTGCCAGCAGTAGCCCCGGGGGCAGCCCCCAAGAGACCCAGTACTTC. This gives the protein CASSSPGGSPQETQYF. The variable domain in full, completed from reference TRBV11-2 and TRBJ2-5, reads EAGVAQSPRYKIIEKRQSVAFWCNPISGHATLYWYQQILGQGPKLLIQFQNNGVVDDSQLPKDRFSAERLKGVDSTLKIQPAKLEDSAVYLCASSSPGGSPQETQYFGPGTRLLVL.

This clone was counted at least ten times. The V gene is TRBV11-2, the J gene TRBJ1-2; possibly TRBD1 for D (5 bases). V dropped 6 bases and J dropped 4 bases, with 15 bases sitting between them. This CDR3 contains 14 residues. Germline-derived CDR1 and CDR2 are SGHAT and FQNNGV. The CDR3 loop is CASREPGGSYGYTF. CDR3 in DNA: TGTGCCAGCAGAGAGCCCGGGGGTAGCTATGGCTACACCTTC.

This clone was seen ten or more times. The CDR3 loop is CAISASTELGGYTF. The CDR3 nucleotides are TGTGCCATCAGTGCCTCGACCGAGCTCGGTGGCTACACCTTC. This chain links TRBV10-3 with TRBJ1-2; unclear D gene. Trimming cost V 4 bases and J 7 bases, with 16 bases left between them. Per the germline V gene, CDR1 is ENHRY and CDR2 is SYGVKD. CDR3 size: 14 residues.